This entry features one T cell receptor beta chain sequence. As yet, its antigen is unknown. This entry is derived from a study of memory CD4+ T cells and cytomegalovirus serostatus. Study in general: Donors were healthy Belgian adults, several CMV seropositive and 20 to 25 seronegative. Study-wide findings and caveats: Median bootstrapped AUC for CMV status was about 0.94 originally, around 0.91 US-trained. Of under 200 reported CMV TCRbeta sequences, roughly 70 were found in memory CD4+ repertoires.

The sort gate was single viable CD3+CD4+CD8-CD45RO+ cells for memory CD4+ T cells. There are 15 residues in the CDR3. CDR1 is SEHNR and CDR2 is FQNEAQ in the germline V gene (reference sequence). V lost 3 bases and J lost 1; bases outside the gene matches: 4. Some clones are missing from TCRdb's copy, which holds only in-frame ones; the method was immunoSEQ multiplex PCR. Of under 65,000 clones listed, roughly 80% are singletons. The gene calls are TRBV7-9 and TRBJ1-1; 8 positions match TRBD1. The origin of this receptor is an adult in good health and CMV-seronegative. The specimen sequenced was memory CD4+ T cells from blood. The CDR3 spells CASSFSDRGNTEAFF. CDR3 coding DNA: TGTGCCAGCAGCTTTTCTGACAGGGGGAACACTGAAGCTTTCTTT. The complete variable domain, with remaining parts taken from reference TRBV7-9 and TRBJ1-1, reads DTGVSQNPRHKITKRGQNVTFRCDPISEHNRLYWYRQTLGQGPEFLTYFQNEAQLEKSRLLSDRFSAERPKGSFSTLEIQRTEQGDSAMYLCASSFSDRGNTEAFFGQGTRLTVV.